This TCR beta chain was obtained from a study of immune characterization of retroperitoneal liposarcoma. Each CDR3 protein gets one entry after TCRdb re-called the PCR reads with MiXCR. The sample includes roughly 9,300 distinct CDR3 sequences, less than 40% of them seen just once. The source material was tumor tissue. This sequence originates from a male donor with retroperitoneal liposarcoma.

The CDR3: CASSSGTRGYEQYF. The CDR3 coding sequence is TGTGCCAGCAGTTCGGGGACTAGAGGTTACGAGCAGTACTTC. The chain carries TRBV27 and TRBJ2-5; 8 bases map to TRBD2. The better agreement between TRBJ2-7 and the DNA end casts doubt on the J call. CDR3 length equals 14 residues. Germline CDR1 MNHEY, CDR2 SMNVEV (reference sequence).